The clone carrying this TCR beta chain has just one count. Its specificity is unknown. Assay: immunoSEQ multiplex PCR; the TCRdb copy retains only in-frame clones and omits some. The repertoire holds 95,000 to 150,000 clones, with 80% to 95% as singletons. The sample comes from a study of T cell responses to AZD1222 COVID-19 vaccine. Study observations and caveats: Every sample of the repertoires postdated the peak T cell response. Reportedly, close to half of spike-specific TCRs are directed against unmutated variant regions. In a largely white British group with more females than males, clonal diversity was possibly underestimated. Only a handful of AZD1222 recipients tested seropositive at baseline.

Germline lookup yields CDR1 LNHDA and CDR2 SQIVND (reference sequence). The V end lost 5 bases, the J end lost 5 bases, and 15 bases lay between the germline ends. CDR3 length: 15 amino acids. This specimen consisted of peripheral blood, obtained on day 0 of AZD1222 vaccination. The clonotype comes from an adult in good health. The chain is built from TRBV19 and TRBJ2-2; D is possibly TRBD1 or TRBD2 (5 bases each). CDR3 nucleotides: TGTGCCAGTAGTGTCCGGGACGGTAGTACCGGGGAGCTGTTTTTT. Protein sequence: CASSVRDGSTGELFF.